These 8 T cell receptor beta chains were sequenced from one sample in a study of cytomegalovirus exposure and HLA in healthy donors. PCR was performed using 60 Vbeta and 13 Jbeta primers. Clones were sequenced by immunoSEQ multiplex PCR, and TCRdb holds only the in-frame ones, with some missing. Altogether about 36,000 clones are present, roughly 69% being singletons, with the ten largest covering approximately 7%. Material: PBMCs. Receptor source: a man aged 25 to 40 in good health and CMV-seronegative.

The chain couples TRBV28 to TRBJ1-4; D possibly corresponds to TRBD1 (5 bases). The CDR3 spans 14 residues. Germline V CDR1 and CDR2: MDHEN, SYDVKM. Between the trimmed V and J ends, which lost 3 bases and 8 bases, there was a span of 13 bases. The CDR3 bases are TGTGCCAGCAGTTTTGGAGGGGAGGACGAAAAACTGTTTTTT. Protein: CASSFGGEDEKLFF.

The gene calls are TRBV10-2 and TRBJ2-7; TRBD2 matches at 7 bases. The CDR3 length is 14 residues. Germline CDR1 is WSHSY and CDR2 is SAAADI. After removal of 8 bases from V and 3 bases from J, the junction contained 10 bases not matched to a gene. CDR3 amino acids: CASQPTLAFYEQYF. The CDR3 DNA sequence: TGCGCCAGCCAACCCACACTAGCGTTCTACGAGCAGTACTTC.

The V call is TRBV4-1, the J call TRBJ2-7; 14 bases align to TRBD2. CDR1 is MGHRA and CDR2 is YSYEKL in the germline V gene. V shed 3 bases, J shed 2 bases, and the junction held 3 bases outside the gene matches. The length of the CDR3 is 16 residues. CDR3: CASSQRTSGGTYEQYF. CDR3 nucleotides: TGCGCCAGCAGCCAGAGGACTAGCGGGGGGACCTACGAGCAGTACTTC.

The J gene is TRBJ2-1, the V gene TRBV10-1; weak D call: TRBD2 (5 bases). Germline V gives CDR1 WNHNN, CDR2 SYGVQD (reference sequence). With 5 bases removed from V and 3 bases from J, the gap between germline ends came to 14 bases. CDR3 size: 15 residues. The CDR3 loop reads CASSPGSHLYNEQFF. DNA of the CDR3: TGCGCCAGCAGTCCGGGGTCCCACCTCTACAATGAGCAGTTCTTC.

The CDR3 spells CASSQRREPNYGYTF. The CDR3 DNA follows: TGCGCCAGCAGCCAACGGCGGGAGCCTAACTATGGCTACACCTTC. The J gene is TRBJ1-2, the V gene TRBV4-1, with D unclear. Germline V lookup: CDR1 MGHRA, CDR2 YSYEKL. Trimming took 2 bases from V and 0 from J, leaving 10 bases between them. The CDR3 is 15 amino acids.

V usage is TRBV2 and J usage is TRBJ2-5; D gene ambiguous. CDR1 and CDR2 (germline): SNHLY, FYNNEI. The germline V and J ends were trimmed by 5 bases and 9 bases, with 22 bases remaining between them. The CDR3 totals 15 residues. In DNA form, the CDR3 reads TGTGCCAGCAGTTCTAACCCGGGTTCGAGGCGGTCCCAGTACTTC. Translation gives CASSSNPGSRRSQYF.

The genes are TRBV6-9 and TRBJ2-7; TRBD1 agrees at 7 bases. V lost 9 bases and J lost 3; bases outside the gene matches: 8. Germline CDR1 reads MNHGY; CDR2 reads SVAAGI. CDR3 size: 13 residues. This chain's CDR3 is CASPLRDSYEQYF. The CDR3 coding sequence is TGTGCCAGTCCCCTCCGGGACAGCTACGAGCAGTACTTC.

This clone has just one count. The V and J genes are TRBV19 and TRBJ2-7, with a possible D match to TRBD1 (6 bases). CDR1 is LNHDA and CDR2 is SQIVND in the germline V gene (reference sequence). The length of the CDR3 is 12 residues. V was clipped by 9 bases and J by 7 bases, with 16 bases between them. The CDR3 spells CASGTRDGEQYF. Written as DNA, the CDR3 is TGTGCCAGCGGGACACGGGACGGGGAGCAGTACTTC. Full variable domain (outside the CDR3, taken from reference TRBV19 and TRBJ2-7): DGGITQSPKYLFRKEGQNVTLSCEQNLNHDAMYWYRQDPGQGLRLIYYSQIVNDFQKGDIAEGYSVSREKKESFPLTVTSAQKNPTAFYLCASGTRDGEQYFGPGTRLTVT.